Listed here are 12 T cell receptor beta chains from one sample, sequenced in a study of cytomegalovirus exposure and HLA in healthy donors. Use of 60 Vbeta and 13 Jbeta primers characterized the PCR. TCRdb's copy holds only in-frame clones and misses some; the assay was immunoSEQ multiplex PCR. Of 100,000 to 150,000 clones listed, 70% to 80% are singletons. The sequenced sample consisted of PBMCs. The origin of the receptors is an older woman in good health and CMV-seropositive.

The chain has TRBV6-5 and TRBJ2-3; 8 bases line up with TRBD1. The ends lost 6 bases at V and 2 bases at J; junction bases unmatched: 4. This CDR3 spans 14 amino acids. Germline CDR1 and CDR2: MNHEY and SVGAGI. The CDR3 is CASSRTGFTDTQYF. DNA of the CDR3: TGTGCCAGCAGCCGGACAGGGTTCACAGATACGCAGTATTTT.

The rearrangement links TRBV5-4 to TRBJ1-5, with D perhaps TRBD1 (5 bases). This CDR3 contains 13 residues. Looked up from germline, CDR1 is SGHNT and CDR2 is YYREEE (reference sequence). The V end was cut by 2 bases, the J end by 4 bases, with 7 bases between. The CDR3 DNA is TGTGCCAGCAGCTTATCAGGGAATCAGCCCCAGCATTTT. This gives the protein CASSLSGNQPQHF.

The J gene is TRBJ2-3, the V gene TRBV9, with 10 bases matching TRBD1. The CDR3 contains 16 residues. Losses at the gene ends were 0 bases for V and 7 bases for J; bases not matched to a gene: 8. Germline V gene data show CDR1 as SGDLS and CDR2 as YYNGEE. In DNA, the CDR3 is TGTGCCAGCAGCGTAGTAGACAGGGGGCCTGCAAATACGCAGTATTTT. It specifies CASSVVDRGPANTQYF.

The chain joins TRBV5-1 to TRBJ2-7; 8 bases map to TRBD1. Looked up from germline, CDR1 is SGHRS and CDR2 is YFSETQ. The trim removed 7 bases at V and 6 bases at J, leaving 9 bases unmatched. The CDR3 sequence is 13 residues long. The CDR3 DNA reads TGCGCCAGCGCGGGACAGGTACAGAGCGAGCAGTACTTC. Amino acid sequence: CASAGQVQSEQYF. The complete variable domain, with remaining parts taken from reference TRBV5-1 and TRBJ2-7, reads KAGVTQTPRYLIKTRGQQVTLSCSPISGHRSVSWYQQTPGQGLQFLFEYFSETQRNKGNFPGRFSGRQFSNSRSEMNVSTLELGDSALYLCASAGQVQSEQYFGPGTRLTVT.

In DNA form, the CDR3 reads TGCGCCAGCAGCTTGGCCCCATTAGGGACAGGGGTATACGAGCAGTACTTC. Protein sequence: CASSLAPLGTGVYEQYF. The rearrangement uses TRBV5-1 and TRBJ2-5, with 10 bases fitting TRBD1. The better agreement between TRBJ2-7 and the DNA end casts doubt on the J call. CDR1 and CDR2 (germline): SGHRS, YFSETQ. This CDR3 region has 17 residues.

The genes are TRBV9 and TRBJ2-6; D gene ambiguous. The CDR3 runs to 14 residues. Germline CDR1 is SGDLS and CDR2 is YYNGEE. Deletions cut 3 bases from V and 4 bases from J, with 8 bases between. CDR3 bases: TGTGCCAGCAGCGACCCGAGGGGGGCCAACGTCCTGACTTTC. This translates into CASSDPRGANVLTF.

This clone has only one observation. V is TRBV11-3 and J is TRBJ2-5; possible D gene TRBD2, 6 bases. Trimming left V 1 base short and J 1 base short, with 10 bases between. Germline CDR1 reads SGHNT; CDR2 reads YENEEA. The CDR3 extends over 15 amino acids. The CDR3 sequence is CASSLGAGPQETQYF. The CDR3 coding sequence is TGTGCCAGCAGCTTAGGTGCGGGGCCCCAAGAGACCCAGTACTTC. Looking up the rest from reference TRBV11-3 and TRBJ2-5 gives the full variable domain: EAGVVQSPRYKIIEKKQPVAFWCNPISGHNTLYWYLQNLGQGPELLIRYENEEAVDDSQLPKDRFSAERLKGVDSTLKIQPAELGDSAVYLCASSLGAGPQETQYFGPGTRLLVL.

This clone was seen a few times. V gene TRBV29-1 combines with J gene TRBJ1-1, with D maybe TRBD1 (6 bases). The CDR3 loop spans 16 amino acids. Germline V gene data show CDR1 as SQVTM and CDR2 as ANQGSEA. The germline V and J ends were trimmed by 6 bases and 1 base, with 21 bases remaining between them. In DNA form, the CDR3 reads TGCAGCGTCGCCACCCCAGGGGACAAGAAGAACACTGAAGCTTTCTTT. As protein: CSVATPGDKKNTEAFF.

This clone was seen more than once but under ten times. V and J are TRBV5-1 and TRBJ1-6; D is ambiguous. V was shortened by 3 bases and J by 0 bases, with 10 bases between the two germline ends. The CDR3 loop spans 16 amino acids. CDR1 is SGHRS and CDR2 is YFSETQ in the germline V gene. CDR3 nucleotide sequence: TGCGCCAGCAGCTCTGAGCTGAGCTCCTATAATTCACCCCTCCACTTT. Translation gives CASSSELSSYNSPLHF.

The V gene is TRBV5-1, the J gene TRBJ1-4, with D possibly matching TRBD1 (5 bases). CDR3 length: 13 residues. CDR1 and CDR2 (germline): SGHRS, YFSETQ. V lost 2 bases to trimming and J lost 7 bases, with 9 bases between them. CDR3 sequence (DNA): TGCGCCAGCAGCTTCAGGGATGGTGAAAAACTGTTTTTT. Protein: CASSFRDGEKLFF. Filled out from reference TRBV5-1 and TRBJ1-4, the complete variable domain reads KAGVTQTPRYLIKTRGQQVTLSCSPISGHRSVSWYQQTPGQGLQFLFEYFSETQRNKGNFPGRFSGRQFSNSRSEMNVSTLELGDSALYLCASSFRDGEKLFFGSGTQLSVL.

The CDR3 loop is CASRADRALNTEAFF. In DNA form, the CDR3 reads TGTGCCAGCAGGGCGGACAGGGCCCTTAACACTGAAGCTTTCTTT. V usage is TRBV6-5 and J usage is TRBJ1-1; 8 nucleotides align to TRBD1. V lost 6 bases, J lost 2 bases, and 8 bases stayed unmatched. This CDR3 has 15 residues. CDR1 and CDR2 (germline): MNHEY, SVGAGI.

Notes on this clone: An end of the junction does not agree with germline; a read error may underlie this. The rearrangement joins TRBV6-5 to TRBJ1-1, with D unresolved. The length of the CDR3 is 13 residues. The germline CDR1 and CDR2 sequences are MNHEY and SVGAGI. As DNA, the CDR3 is TGTGCCAGCAGTTACGGAGGGAACGCTGAAGCTTTCTTT. Encoded protein: CASSYGGNAEAFF.